The rows below give T cell receptor beta chains drawn from one sample of a study of blood T cell repertoires in COVID-19. Libraries were prepared by immunoSEQ multiplex PCR; TCRdb keeps only in-frame clonotypes and omits some of them. The sample carries roughly 230,000 clones, 82% recorded once. Input material: PBMCs or T cells enriched from blood (not recorded which). These receptors all stem from an older woman who had recovered from COVID-19. The CDR3 runs from the conserved cysteine through the conserved F or W. The D gene is left open where the match is weak. Clone size, where shown, is once, few, many, or a class for clones that have expanded.

d_call,v_call,clone_size,j_call,cdr3_aa,cdr3_nt
TRBD2,TRBV11-3,NA,TRBJ2-1,CASSLGLAGVRDEQFF,TGTGCCAGCAGCTTAGGGTTAGCGGGAGTTCGGGATGAGCAGTTCTTC
TRBD1,TRBV2,NA,TRBJ2-3,CASRRGTGGDTDTQYF,TGTGCCAGCAGACGAGGAACAGGGGGTGACACAGATACGCAGTATTTT
NA,TRBV18,NA,TRBJ1-4,CASSPGLARANEKLFF,TGTGCCAGCTCACCGGGACTGGCGAGAGCTAATGAAAAACTGTTTTTT
NA,TRBV5-1,NA,TRBJ2-7,CASSLTGGWRYEQYF,TGCGCCAGCAGCTTGACTGGCGGCTGGCGGTACGAGCAGTACTTC
NA,TRBV2,NA,TRBJ1-1,CASALGEGFFTEAFF,TGTGCCAGCGCCCTAGGAGAGGGCTTCTTCACTGAAGCTTTCTTT
NA,TRBV5-1,NA,TRBJ1-4,CASSLVPPDSVNEKLFF,TGCGCCAGCAGCTTGGTACCTCCGGACAGCGTTAATGAAAAACTGTTTTTT
NA,TRBV2,few,TRBJ1-4,CASRTTANEKLFF,TGTGCCAGCAGAACTACCGCAAATGAAAAACTGTTTTTT
NA,TRBV11-3,NA,TRBJ2-2,CASSLMGAGTGELFF,TGTGCCAGCAGCTTAATGGGGGCGGGCACCGGGGAGCTGTTTTTT
NA,TRBV27,NA,TRBJ1-1,CASSLNEDSEAFF,TGTGCCAGCAGTTTAAATGAGGACAGTGAAGCTTTCTTT
NA,TRBV6-1,NA,TRBJ1-4,CASSEGGREKLFF,TGTGCCAGCAGTGAAGGTGGTAGAGAAAAACTGTTTTTT
TRBD1,TRBV2,NA,TRBJ1-4,CASGGTGGWEKLFF,TGTGCCAGCGGCGGGACAGGGGGTTGGGAAAAACTGTTTTTT
NA,TRBV11-2,NA,TRBJ1-2,CASNFNRASNYGYTF,TGTGCCAGCAACTTTAACAGGGCCTCTAACTATGGCTACACCTTC
TRBD2,TRBV6-4,few,TRBJ2-3,CASSKGTSGPDTQYF,TGTGCCAGCAGTAAAGGGACTAGTGGGCCAGATACGCAGTATTTT
TRBD2,TRBV25-1,NA,TRBJ2-1,CASSWAGGSSYNEQFF,TGTGCCAGCAGTTGGGCGGGAGGAAGCTCCTACAATGAGCAGTTCTTC
NA,TRBV3-1/TRBV3-2,once,TRBJ2-2,CASSPGHLNTGELFF,TGTGCCAGCAGCCCAGGACATTTGAACACCGGGGAGCTGTTTTTT
NA,TRBV18,NA,TRBJ1-5,CASSPAGSNQPQHF,TGTGCCAGCTCACCCGCCGGTAGCAATCAGCCCCAGCATTTT
TRBD2,TRBV29-1,NA,TRBJ2-6,CSARLAVSSGANVLTF,TGCAGCGCAAGACTAGCGGTTAGCTCTGGGGCCAACGTCCTGACTTTC
TRBD2,TRBV4-1,NA,TRBJ2-2,CASSQDSSGSTGELFF,TGCGCCAGCAGCCAAGATTCGAGCGGGAGCACCGGGGAGCTGTTTTTT
NA,TRBV6-1,few,TRBJ1-1,CASSEGIATTEAFF,TGTGCCAGCAGTGAAGGCATAGCCACCACTGAAGCTTTCTTT